The 25 T cell receptor beta chains presented below share a single source sample, sequenced in a study of blood T cell repertoires in COVID-19. Data came from immunoSEQ multiplex PCR; TCRdb stores just in-frame clones and leaves some out. Of roughly 400,000 clones listed, roughly 90% were seen once; the top ten hold roughly 1.4%. The sample was PBMCs or T cells enriched from blood (not recorded which). The receptors were gathered from a woman younger than 35 who had been exposed to COVID-19.

The V and J genes are TRBV5-6 and TRBJ1-2, with 8 bases identical to TRBD1. The CDR3 length is 12 residues. Germline CDR1 SGHDT, CDR2 YYEEEE. Trimming at V came to 4 bases and at J to 8 bases, leaving 4 bases not matched to a gene. The CDR3 region is CASSGQGEGYTF. As DNA, the CDR3 is TGTGCCAGCAGCGGACAGGGAGAAGGCTACACCTTC.

The rearrangement uses TRBV21-1 and TRBJ2-2; whether TRBD2, the table's D call, matches the DNA was not checked. TRBV21-1 constitutes a pseudogene. The CDR3 is 19 residues long. CDR3 coding DNA: TGTGCCAGCAGCAAAGTAAGACTAGCGGGAGGGCCTGGCACCGGGGAGCTGTTTTTT. It is translated as CASSKVRLAGGPGTGELFF.

This chain links TRBV7-6 with TRBJ2-2; the match to TRBD1 covers 11 bases. The germline V gene encodes CDR1 SGHVS and CDR2 FNYEAQ. V shed 5 bases and J 1 base; nucleotides not matched to a gene: 6. The CDR3 has 17 amino acids. CDR3 coding DNA: TGTGCCAGCAGCCCTAGGGGGACAGGGGGGAACACCGGGGAGCTGTTTTTT. It yields the protein CASSPRGTGGNTGELFF.

The chain carries TRBV4-3 and TRBJ1-1, with 7 bases matching TRBD1. J was trimmed by 5 bases and V by 0 bases; bases with no gene match: 6. The CDR3 covers 15 residues. Germline V CDR1 and CDR2: LGHNA, YSLEER. CDR3 protein: CASSQEGPRGTEAFF. The CDR3 DNA reads as TGCGCCAGCAGCCAAGAGGGGCCCAGGGGGACTGAAGCTTTCTTT.

The V and J genes are TRBV29-1 and TRBJ2-3; TRBD2 agrees at 9 bases. CDR1 is SQVTM and CDR2 is ANQGSEA in the germline V gene. The CDR3 totals 12 residues. The V and J ends lost 5 bases and 6 bases, in that order; junction bases with no gene match: 3. This CDR3 is CSVFLAGDTQYF. The CDR3 DNA reads as TGCAGCGTTTTTCTAGCGGGGGATACGCAGTATTTT.

The chain combines TRBV15 with TRBJ1-2, with 10 bases matching TRBD1. V shed 7 bases, J shed 3 bases, and the junction held 2 bases outside the gene matches. The germline gives CDR1 LNHNV, CDR2 YYDKDF (reference sequence). This CDR3 spans 13 amino acids. This CDR3 reads CATTGTGDYGYTF. CDR3 nucleotide sequence: TGTGCCACCACCGGGACAGGGGACTATGGCTACACCTTC.

The gene calls are TRBV4-3 and TRBJ1-1; TRBD1 aligns across 7 bases. The CDR3 length is 18 residues. The V and J ends lost 0 bases and 0 bases, in that order; junction bases with no gene match: 10. Germline-derived CDR1 and CDR2 are LGHNA and YSLEER. The CDR3 DNA is TGCGCCAGCAGCCAAGATCGAAGTAGGACAGGCATGAACACTGAAGCTTTCTTT. Protein sequence: CASSQDRSRTGMNTEAFF.

This clone was counted once. The gene calls are TRBV28 and TRBJ1-5; 7 positions agree with TRBD1. V was pared by 6 bases and J by 0 bases, with 11 bases of the junction left unmatched. This CDR3 is 17 amino acids long. Germline CDR1 and CDR2: MDHEN and SYDVKM. The CDR3 protein is CASSPTGKGVSNQPQHF. Here the CDR3 DNA reads TGTGCCAGCAGCCCGACAGGGAAGGGGGTTAGCAATCAGCCCCAGCATTTT.

The chain couples TRBV29-1 to TRBJ2-7; D unclear. This CDR3 has 15 residues. Trimming left V 4 bases short and J 5 bases short, with 21 bases between. The germline V gene has CDR1 SQVTM and CDR2 ANQGSEA. CDR3 residues: CSVVPGPVREDEQYF. The CDR3 DNA is TGCAGCGTTGTGCCTGGTCCGGTCCGCGAGGACGAGCAGTACTTC.

The rearrangement uses TRBV6-5 and TRBJ2-3; D is possibly TRBD1 (6 bases). The CDR3 extends over 14 amino acids. Germline V gene lookup returns CDR1 MNHEY and CDR2 SVGAGI. V shed 4 bases and J shed 0 bases, with 8 bases lying between them. The CDR3 is CASSSDRSTDTQYF. The CDR3, as DNA: TGTGCCAGCAGTTCCGACAGGAGCACAGATACGCAGTATTTT.

The rearrangement uses TRBV6-4 and TRBJ1-5, with 10 bases identical to TRBD1. This CDR3 is built from 14 residues. Germline CDR1 MRHNA, CDR2 SNTAGT. The J segment lost 7 bases and the V segment lost 9 bases, leaving 9 bases of the junction unmatched. The DNA for the CDR3 is TGTGCCAGAGCCCGGACAGGGGGTCTGCAGCCCCAGCATTTT. Translating it yields CARARTGGLQPQHF.

This chain joins TRBV7-2 and TRBJ2-4; no firm D call. CDR1 SGHTA and CDR2 FQGNSA come from the germline V gene. V lost 5 bases, J lost 2 bases, and 13 bases lay in between. The CDR3 consists of 15 residues. CDR3 coding DNA: TGTGCCAGCAGCCATTCGACATCGCCCAAAAACATTCAGTACTTC. Translation gives CASSHSTSPKNIQYF.

The gene calls are TRBV9 and TRBJ1-1; D is unresolved. Trimming left V 4 bases short and J 10 bases short, with 14 bases between. The CDR3 is made up of 12 amino acids. The germline V gene encodes CDR1 SGDLS and CDR2 YYNGEE. DNA for the CDR3: TGTGCCAGCAGCAACCCGCCGGGTAGAGCTTTCTTT. Its translation is CASSNPPGRAFF. Filled out from reference TRBV9 and TRBJ1-1, the complete variable domain reads DSGVTQTPKHLITATGQRVTLRCSPRSGDLSVYWYQQSLDQGLQFLIQYYNGEERAKGNILERFSAQQFPDLHSELNLSSLELGDSALYFCASSNPPGRAFFGQGTRLTVV.

Of note for this clone: The same CDR3 is also encoded by other DNA sequences in this sample. This CDR3 reads CASSPLTGDTEAFF. CDR3 nucleotides: TGTGCCAGCTCACCGCTTACAGGGGACACTGAAGCTTTCTTT. J is TRBJ1-1 and V is TRBV18; 7 nucleotides align to TRBD1. After removal of 3 bases from V and 3 bases from J, the junction contained 4 bases not matched to a gene. This CDR3 is built from 14 residues. Per germline, CDR1 KGHSH and CDR2 LQKENI.

This clone was counted a single time. The chain carries TRBV11-2 and TRBJ2-7, with D perhaps matching TRBD1 (5 bases). V was pared by 5 bases and J by 1 base, with 18 bases between. The germline V gene has CDR1 SGHAT and CDR2 FQNNGV. CDR3 length equals 16 residues. CDR3 in amino acids: CASSPQLTVRSYEQYF. The CDR3 nucleotides read TGTGCCAGCAGCCCACAATTGACAGTCCGTTCCTACGAGCAGTACTTC.

The chain links TRBV15 to TRBJ2-2; D might be TRBD1 (5 bases). This CDR3 has 16 amino acids. Germline V gene lookup returns CDR1 LNHNV and CDR2 YYDKDF (reference sequence). The V gene lost 5 bases and the J gene lost 1 base, with 14 bases spanning the gap. Written as DNA, the CDR3 is TGTGCCACCAGCTTCCGACAGACAATGAACACCGGGGAGCTGTTTTTT. Its translation: CATSFRQTMNTGELFF. Complete variable domain (other parts from reference TRBV15 and TRBJ2-2): DAMVIQNPRYQVTQFGKPVTLSCSQTLNHNVMYWYQQKSSQAPKLLFHYYDKDFNNEADTPDNFQSRRPNTSFCFLDIRSPGLGDTAMYLCATSFRQTMNTGELFFGEGSRLTVL.

The chain employs TRBV11-2 and TRBJ1-6; unclear D gene. Germline V CDR1 and CDR2: SGHAT, FQNNGV. The CDR3 has 17 amino acids. The germline V and J ends were trimmed by 5 bases and 0 bases, with 14 bases remaining between them. CDR3 loop: CASSTDEGSSYNSPLHF. The CDR3 nucleotides are TGTGCCAGCAGCACAGACGAGGGAAGCTCCTATAATTCACCCCTCCACTTT.

This clone has only a few counts. V gene TRBV19 combines with J gene TRBJ1-1; D perhaps matches TRBD1 (6 bases). The germline V gene has CDR1 LNHDA and CDR2 SQIVND (reference sequence). The germline V and J ends were trimmed by 4 bases and 4 bases, with 10 bases remaining between them. The CDR3 loop spans 13 amino acids. The DNA of the CDR3 is TGTGCCAGTAGTAACAGGGAGGGCACTGAAGCTTTCTTT. As protein: CASSNREGTEAFF.

The rearrangement joins TRBV23-1 to TRBJ1-1; 8 nucleotides align to TRBD1. TRBV23-1 is an ORF, and what it does is uncertain. The trim removed 1 base at V and 1 base at J, leaving 2 bases unmatched. The CDR3 is 15 residues long. The CDR3 is CASSQCGTGNTEAFF. DNA for the CDR3: TGCGCCAGCAGTCAATGCGGGACAGGGAACACTGAAGCTTTCTTT.

The rearrangement uses TRBV4-1 and TRBJ2-3, with D possibly TRBD2 on 6 matching bases. This CDR3 spans 16 amino acids. CDR1 is MGHRA, CDR2 YSYEKL, per germline. Trimming left V 4 bases short and J 2 bases short, with 16 bases between. CDR3 protein: CASSLRWGEVTDTQYF. The CDR3 nucleotides read TGCGCCAGCAGCCTTAGGTGGGGGGAGGTCACAGATACGCAGTATTTT.

This chain links TRBV3-1 (or the pseudogene TRBV3-2) with TRBJ2-7; 7 bases agree with TRBD2. The junction had 9 bases not matched to a gene; V was cut back by 0 bases and J by 1 base. Germline V CDR1 and CDR2: LGHDT, YNNKEL (reference sequence). CDR3 length equals 17 residues. The CDR3 loop is CASSQDAPLAASYEQYF. CDR3 bases: TGTGCCAGCAGCCAAGATGCCCCCCTAGCGGCTTCCTACGAGCAGTACTTC.

This chain uses TRBV30 with TRBJ2-3, with D possibly matching TRBD1 (5 bases). Germline CDR1 is GTSNPN and CDR2 is SVGIG (reference sequence). V lost 0 bases and J lost 2, with 9 bases in between. The CDR3 extends over 14 amino acids. This CDR3 is CAWSVGVHTDTQYF. The CDR3 DNA is TGTGCCTGGAGTGTAGGGGTGCACACAGATACGCAGTATTTT.

The chain combines TRBV10-3 with TRBJ1-2; D unclear. V lost 8 bases, J lost 3 bases, and 13 bases lay in between. Germline V lookup: CDR1 ENHRY, CDR2 SYGVKD. The CDR3 runs 13 residues. Here the CDR3 reads CAIGRTKDYGYTF. Written as DNA, the CDR3 is TGTGCCATCGGGCGCACGAAGGACTATGGCTACACCTTC.

The J gene is TRBJ1-2, the V gene TRBV7-2; a possible D gene is TRBD1 (5 bases). The CDR3 contains 16 residues. V was shortened by 1 base and J by 3 bases, with 15 bases between the two germline ends. The germline gives CDR1 SGHTA, CDR2 FQGNSA. The chain's CDR3 is CASSLGRWGRDYGYTF. The DNA for the CDR3 is TGTGCCAGCAGCTTAGGTAGATGGGGCAGGGACTATGGCTACACCTTC.

The rearrangement links TRBV12-2 to TRBJ1-3; TRBD1 reflects the table's D call only, with no check against the DNA. TRBV12-2 is annotated as a pseudogene. The CDR3 is 17 residues long. CDR3 DNA: TGTGCAAGTCGCTTAGGTCGGTGGGGCATCTCGGGAAACACCATATATTTT. It translates to CASRLGRWGISGNTIYF.